These T cell receptor beta chains were read from a single sample in a study of cytotoxic CD8 clonotypes in ibrutinib-treated CLL. Sequenced by immunoSEQ multiplex PCR; TCRdb stores in-frame clones only, minus some. The sample contains more than 110,000 clones, 75% to 80% of which appear only once. Sequenced here: PBMCs, sampled after 24 months of ibrutinib treatment. The source is a human donor with chronic lymphocytic leukemia. The CDR3 runs from the conserved cysteine through the conserved F or W. A D gene is named only where the DNA matches it firmly. A row's size may be missing; if present it is once, few, many or a size class.

abundance: .; d_gene: .; v_gene: TRBV5-1; j_gene: TRBJ2-3; CDR3nt: TGTGCCAGCAGCTGGGGAACGACCCTCACAGATACGCAGTATTTT; CDR3aa: CASSWGTTLTDTQYF
abundance: once; d_gene: .; v_gene: TRBV25-1; j_gene: TRBJ1-1; CDR3nt: TGTGCCAGCAGATCCTGGGGGGGGAACACTGAAGCTTTCTTT; CDR3aa: CASRSWGGNTEAFF
abundance: .; d_gene: .; v_gene: TRBV4-3; j_gene: TRBJ2-6; CDR3nt: TGCGCCAGCAGCCAAAACTCTGGGGCCAACGTCCTGACTTTC; CDR3aa: CASSQNSGANVLTF
abundance: .; d_gene: TRBD1; v_gene: TRBV7-3; j_gene: TRBJ2-1; CDR3nt: TGTGCCAGCAGCCTAGGGGGCAACTCCTACAATGAGCAGTTCTTC; CDR3aa: CASSLGGNSYNEQFF
abundance: .; d_gene: .; v_gene: TRBV5-4; j_gene: TRBJ2-5; CDR3nt: TGTGCCAGCAGCTGGGACCAAGAGACCCAGTACTTC; CDR3aa: CASSWDQETQYF
abundance: once; d_gene: .; v_gene: TRBV6-5; j_gene: TRBJ1-4; CDR3nt: TGTGCCAGCAGCCTCGGCGTCAGCGGGGAAAAACTGTTTTTT; CDR3aa: CASSLGVSGEKLFF
abundance: .; d_gene: .; v_gene: TRBV27; j_gene: TRBJ2-3; CDR3nt: TGTGCCAGCAGTTTAGTGGAGGGCCCCACAGATACGCAGTATTTT; CDR3aa: CASSLVEGPTDTQYF
abundance: .; d_gene: TRBD2; v_gene: TRBV6-1; j_gene: TRBJ2-3; CDR3nt: TGTGCCAGCAGTGACCGGACTAGCGGGCGTGACGCAGATACGCAGTATTTT; CDR3aa: CASSDRTSGRDADTQYF
abundance: .; d_gene: .; v_gene: TRBV11-3; j_gene: TRBJ2-1; CDR3nt: TGTGCCAGCAGCTCCAGGGGGGGTGGTGAGCAGTTCTTC; CDR3aa: CASSSRGGGEQFF
abundance: .; d_gene: TRBD2; v_gene: TRBV5-1; j_gene: TRBJ2-7; CDR3nt: TGCGCCAGCAGGGCGGGGGAGGTGGGTCCCAAGTACGAGCAGTACTTC; CDR3aa: CASRAGEVGPKYEQYF
abundance: .; d_gene: .; v_gene: TRBV7-3; j_gene: TRBJ2-2; CDR3nt: TGTGCCAGCAGCCCCCACGGCAGGGGGAACACCGGGGAGCTGTTTTTT; CDR3aa: CASSPHGRGNTGELFF
abundance: .; d_gene: TRBD1; v_gene: TRBV6-5; j_gene: TRBJ1-2; CDR3nt: TGTGCCAGCAGCGACCCAGGGGGGGGTGGCTACACCTTC; CDR3aa: CASSDPGGGGYTF
abundance: .; d_gene: .; v_gene: TRBV25-1; j_gene: TRBJ1-2; CDR3nt: TGTGCCAGCAGTGAGCCCCCCAATCCCTCCCACACCTTC; CDR3aa: CASSEPPNPSHTF
abundance: .; d_gene: TRBD1; v_gene: TRBV7-2; j_gene: TRBJ2-1; CDR3nt: TGTGCCAGCAGCACCTCAGGGGGCGAGCAGTTCTTC; CDR3aa: CASSTSGGEQFF
abundance: .; d_gene: .; v_gene: TRBV5-1; j_gene: TRBJ2-3; CDR3nt: TGCGCCAGCAGCCCGAGCACAGATACGCAGTATTTT; CDR3aa: CASSPSTDTQYF
abundance: .; d_gene: TRBD1; v_gene: TRBV15; j_gene: TRBJ2-3; CDR3nt: TGTGCCACCAGCAGAGATGTCGGGACAGCATATTTT; CDR3aa: CATSRDVGTAYF
abundance: .; d_gene: .; v_gene: TRBV10-2; j_gene: TRBJ2-7; CDR3nt: TGCGCCAGCAGTCCGGGGTGGTACGAGCAGTACTTC; CDR3aa: CASSPGWYEQYF
abundance: .; d_gene: TRBD1; v_gene: TRBV7-2; j_gene: TRBJ1-1; CDR3nt: TGTGCCAGCAGTCCGGGACAGATGAACACTGAAGCTTTCTTT; CDR3aa: CASSPGQMNTEAFF